This TCR beta chain originates from a study of cytomegalovirus exposure and HLA in healthy donors. CDR1 and CDR2 from the germline V gene are MDHEN and SYDVKM. There are 16 residues in the CDR3. Germline trimming cut 5 bases from V and 0 bases from J; bases unmatched to any gene: 5. Use of 60 Vbeta and 13 Jbeta primers characterized the PCR. Only in-frame clones appear in the TCRdb table, and some are missing; sequencing was by immunoSEQ multiplex PCR. The table includes more than 85,000 clones, 77% detected once. The rearrangement joins TRBV28 to TRBJ2-1, with 9 bases matching TRBD2. Sequencing was done on a sample of PBMCs. This TCR was sampled from a boy aged 10-17 years in good health and CMV-seronegative. CDR3: CASSTPLAGSYNEQFF. The CDR3 coding sequence is TGTGCCAGCAGTACCCCACTAGCGGGCTCCTACAATGAGCAGTTCTTC.